The rows below give T cell receptor beta chains drawn from one sample of a study of cytomegalovirus exposure and HLA in healthy donors. Method: immunoSEQ multiplex PCR; TCRdb's copy keeps in-frame clones and lacks some. Recorded here are about 200,000 clones; the top ten clones represent approximately 0.74%. The specimen was PBMCs. These receptors all stem from a boy younger than 18 in good health and CMV-seronegative. CDR3s include the opening cysteine and the closing phenylalanine or tryptophan. D genes are given only for firm matches.

V gene	J gene	D gene	CDR3 protein	CDR3 DNA
TRBV19	TRBJ1-5	.	CASRDRNNQPQHF	TGTGCCAGTAGGGACAGAAATAATCAGCCCCAGCATTTT
TRBV4-2	TRBJ2-3	.	CASSQAGGDSDTQYF	TGTGCCAGCAGCCAAGCAGGCGGGGACTCAGATACGCAGTATTTT
TRBV28	TRBJ2-7	TRBD1	CASSPSGTGGSYEQYF	TGTGCCAGCAGCCCTTCCGGGACAGGGGGCTCCTACGAGCAGTACTTC
TRBV2	TRBJ1-1	TRBD1	CASSDRGNTEAFF	TGTGCCAGCAGCGACAGGGGGAACACTGAAGCTTTCTTT
TRBV7-8	TRBJ2-3	.	CASSLGRGTDTQYF	TGTGCCAGCAGCTTAGGAAGGGGAACAGATACGCAGTATTTT
TRBV19	TRBJ2-2	.	CASSIYGGELFF	TGTGCCAGTAGTATCTACGGGGGGGAGCTGTTTTTT
TRBV28	TRBJ1-3	TRBD1	CASSGGQGSYGNTIYF	TGTGCCAGCAGTGGAGGACAGGGATCGTATGGAAACACCATATATTTT
TRBV2	TRBJ1-2	.	CASRNDRHNYGYTF	TGTGCCAGCAGAAATGACAGGCACAACTATGGCTACACCTTC
TRBV5-6	TRBJ2-1	.	CASSPGTSSYNEQFF	TGTGCCAGCAGCCCGGGAACCAGCTCCTACAATGAGCAGTTCTTC
TRBV7-2	TRBJ2-1	TRBD2	CASSAAGVSGEQFF	TGTGCCAGCAGCGCAGCGGGGGTAAGTGGTGAGCAGTTCTTC
TRBV7-9	TRBJ1-6	.	CASSFDPQNSPLHF	TGTGCCAGCAGCTTCGATCCTCAGAATTCACCCCTCCACTTT
TRBV5-6	TRBJ2-1	TRBD1	CASSFGTVSNEQFF	TGTGCCAGCAGCTTCGGGACAGTATCAAATGAGCAGTTCTTC
TRBV4-1	TRBJ2-7	.	CASSQDDQSSGAYEQYF	TGCGCCAGCAGCCAAGATGACCAGAGTAGCGGTGCCTACGAGCAGTACTTC
TRBV9	TRBJ2-2	.	CASSATRNTGELFF	TGTGCCAGCAGCGCCACGCGGAACACCGGGGAGCTGTTTTTT
TRBV5-1	TRBJ2-2	TRBD2	CASSLVVLAGKGNTGELFF	TGCGCCAGCAGCTTGGTTGTCCTAGCGGGGAAAGGGAACACCGGGGAGCTGTTTTTT
TRBV13	TRBJ1-2	TRBD1	CASSSEGQGDNYGYTF	TGTGCCAGCAGCTCCGAGGGACAGGGGGATAACTATGGCTACACCTTC
TRBV2	TRBJ2-1	TRBD2	CASSELGLAGYNEQFF	TGTGCCAGCAGTGAGTTGGGACTAGCGGGTTACAATGAGCAGTTCTTC
TRBV4-1	TRBJ1-6	TRBD1	CASSQPYSGTGNSPLHF	TGCGCCAGCAGCCAGCCCTACTCCGGGACAGGGAATTCACCCCTCCACTTT
TRBV5-1	TRBJ2-1	TRBD2	CASSLEGTSGYNEQFF	TGCGCCAGCAGCTTGGAAGGGACTAGCGGCTACAATGAGCAGTTCTTC
TRBV27	TRBJ1-1	TRBD1	CASSPSGGLKTEAFF	TGTGCCAGCAGTCCTTCAGGGGGTTTAAAAACTGAAGCTTTCTTT
TRBV4-1	TRBJ1-1	.	CASSAGVNTEAFF	TGCGCCAGCAGCGCCGGGGTGAACACTGAAGCTTTCTTT
TRBV10-3	TRBJ2-7	.	CAISPGDYEQYF	TGTGCCATCAGCCCGGGAGACTACGAGCAGTACTTC
TRBV14	TRBJ1-5	.	CASSLQQGQPQHF	TGTGCCAGCAGCTTACAACAGGGCCAGCCCCAGCATTTT
TRBV29-1	TRBJ2-7	TRBD1	CSVEDRVSYEQYF	TGCAGCGTTGAGGACAGGGTCTCCTACGAGCAGTACTTC
TRBV6-6	TRBJ1-1	TRBD1	CASTYRDRGYTEAFF	TGTGCCAGCACCTACAGAGACAGGGGGTACACTGAAGCTTTCTTT
TRBV30	TRBJ2-7	.	CAWSVQETEQYF	TGTGCCTGGAGTGTACAGGAAACCGAGCAGTACTTC
TRBV30	TRBJ2-7	.	CAWSAEGRLNEQYF	TGTGCCTGGAGTGCGGAGGGGCGGCTAAACGAGCAGTACTTC
TRBV6-4	TRBJ2-1	TRBD2	CASSDLAGGPSEQFF	TGTGCCAGCAGTGACCTAGCGGGGGGGCCTAGTGAGCAGTTCTTC
TRBV4-1	TRBJ1-4	TRBD1	CASSQGDRLATNEKLFF	TGCGCCAGCAGCCAAGGGGACAGGTTGGCAACTAATGAAAAACTGTTTTTT
TRBV27	TRBJ1-4	.	CASGTAGAFEKLFF	TGTGCCAGCGGTACGGCAGGGGCGTTTGAAAAACTGTTTTTT
TRBV15	TRBJ2-7	TRBD2	CATSRDVAGAWTYEQYF	TGTGCCACCAGCAGAGATGTAGCGGGGGCCTGGACCTACGAGCAGTACTTC
TRBV11-2	TRBJ2-6	.	CASSLYGGTGANVLTF	TGTGCCAGCAGCTTATACGGGGGTACTGGGGCCAACGTCCTGACTTTC
TRBV30	TRBJ1-2	.	CAWSVRGGITYGYTF	TGTGCCTGGAGTGTAAGGGGTGGGATTACCTATGGCTACACCTTC
TRBV5-4	TRBJ2-3	.	CASSKIQGRGTDTQYF	TGTGCCAGCAGCAAGATACAAGGCAGGGGCACAGATACGCAGTATTTT
TRBV14	TRBJ2-5	TRBD2	CASSQGTRSETQYF	TGTGCCAGCAGCCAAGGGACTAGAAGCGAGACCCAGTACTTC
TRBV6-1	TRBJ1-5	.	CASSEYILNQPQHF	TGTGCCAGCAGTGAATATATCCTAAATCAGCCCCAGCATTTT
TRBV5-3	TRBJ1-1	.	CARSLGRDRRNTEAFF	TGCGCCAGAAGCTTGGGACGAGACAGGAGGAACACTGAAGCTTTCTTT
TRBV18	TRBJ1-5	.	CASSPSFENQPQHF	TGTGCCAGCTCACCCTCCTTCGAGAATCAGCCCCAGCATTTT
TRBV4-1	TRBJ1-1	.	CASSLKRGEKEIF	TGCGCCAGCAGTCTAAAACGGGGGGAAAAGGAAATCTTT
TRBV7-9	TRBJ2-7	TRBD1	CASSSDRVWFEQYF	TGTGCCAGCAGCTCAGACAGGGTGTGGTTCGAGCAGTACTTC
TRBV2	TRBJ2-7	.	CASSAEGASYEQYF	TGTGCCAGCAGTGCAGAAGGGGCCTCCTACGAGCAGTACTTC
TRBV7-3	TRBJ1-1	.	CASSLTGTNTEAFF	TGTGCCAGCAGCCTCACAGGGACCAACACTGAAGCTTTCTTT
TRBV5-1	TRBJ2-7	TRBD1	CASSPGTAESNEQYF	TGCGCCAGCAGCCCCGGGACAGCCGAGTCCAACGAGCAGTACTTC
TRBV5-1	TRBJ2-1	TRBD2	CASSLAGLAGGNEQFF	TGCGCCAGCAGCTTGGCGGGACTAGCGGGTGGCAATGAGCAGTTCTTC
TRBV5-1	TRBJ1-1	TRBD1	CASSLATGRLNTEAFF	TGCGCCAGCAGCTTGGCGACAGGGCGCCTGAACACTGAAGCTTTCTTT
TRBV14	TRBJ1-1	TRBD1	CASRDRGHAEAFF	TGTGCCAGCCGGGACAGGGGGCACGCTGAAGCTTTCTTT
TRBV6-5	TRBJ1-2	TRBD1	CASSYDHYSGTGGYTF	TGTGCCAGCAGTTACGACCACTATTCCGGGACAGGCGGCTACACCTTC